This T cell receptor (beta chain) was found in a study of siplizumab effects on memory and regulatory T cells. Study-level points and caveats: Memory cells that were CD4+ and unstimulated gave rise to alloreactive sequences, which siplizumab significantly reduced. Memory T cells appeared less diverse than naive cells, which seemed to contribute substantially to alloresponse.

Data came from immunoSEQ multiplex PCR; TCRdb stores just in-frame clones and leaves some out. This table has around 100,000 clones, around 90% appearing once. Per germline, CDR1 MDHEN and CDR2 SYDVKM. The CDR3 has 15 amino acids. V lost 2 bases, J lost 9 bases, and 3 bases stayed unmatched. Note on this clone: The target antigen is unknown.

Sequencing was carried out using Tregs sorted from blood. The chain carries TRBV28 and TRBJ2-1, with 14 bases matching TRBD2. The sequence was obtained from a human donor in good health. The CDR3 bases are TGTGCCAGCAGTTTAGAGACTAGCGGGAGGGCTGAGCAGTTCTTC. Protein sequence: CASSLETSGRAEQFF. Looking up the rest from reference TRBV28 and TRBJ2-1 gives the full variable domain: DVKVTQSSRYLVKRTGEKVFLECVQDMDHENMFWYRQDPGLGLRLIYFSYDVKMKEKGDIPEGYSVSREKKERFSLILESASTNQTSMYLCASSLETSGRAEQFFGPGTRLTVL.